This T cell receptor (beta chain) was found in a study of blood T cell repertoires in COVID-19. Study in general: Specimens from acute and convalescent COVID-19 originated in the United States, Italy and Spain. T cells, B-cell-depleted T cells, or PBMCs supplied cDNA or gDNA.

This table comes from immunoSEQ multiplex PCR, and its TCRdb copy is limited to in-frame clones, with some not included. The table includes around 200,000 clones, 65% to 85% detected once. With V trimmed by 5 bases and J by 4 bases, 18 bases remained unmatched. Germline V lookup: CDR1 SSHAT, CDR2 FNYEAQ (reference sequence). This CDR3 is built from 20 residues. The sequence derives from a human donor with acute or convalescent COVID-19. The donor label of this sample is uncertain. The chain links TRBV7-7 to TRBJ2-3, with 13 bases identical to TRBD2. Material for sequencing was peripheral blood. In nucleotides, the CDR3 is TGTGCCAGCAGCCCTACGGTCGGGACTAGCGGGAAGGGGAGCGCAGATACGCAGTATTTT. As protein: CASSPTVGTSGKGSADTQYF.